The sequence of this T cell receptor (beta chain) was determined in a study of blood T cell repertoires in COVID-19. Study summary: Acute-phase and convalescent COVID-19 samples originated in the United States, Italy and Spain.

Original data processing: Nucleated cell counts were estimated from reference gene primer amplification. The table came from immunoSEQ multiplex PCR; TCRdb's copy has only in-frame clones and leaves some out. The DNA was the basis for D and trimming; V, J and clone size are from that table. The sample lists roughly 150,000 clones, roughly 85% occurring once. The sample comprised peripheral blood. The TCR comes from a woman between 50 and 59 years old with COVID-19, enrolled during active disease.

The CDR3 reads CASSGPAGGATDTQYF. In nucleotides, the CDR3 is TGTGCCAGCAGCGGACCGGCGGGGGGGGCGACAGATACGCAGTATTTT. This chain connects TRBV4-2 to TRBJ2-3; TRBD2 agrees at 9 bases. This CDR3 is built from 16 residues. The V gene's germline CDR1 is LGHNA and CDR2 YNFKEQ. Trimming cost V 5 bases and J 3 bases; bases outside gene matches: 9.